This T cell receptor beta chain emerged from a study of T-cell memory formation after mild COVID-19. Study background: Largely donor-specific TCR clusters were found.

CDR3 length: 14 amino acids. V shed 5 bases and J shed 4 bases, with 15 bases lying between them. Germline lookup yields CDR1 SGHNT and CDR2 YENEEA. On this clonotype itself: Its antigen is still unknown.

Libraries for TCRalpha and TCRbeta carried sample barcodes and unique molecular identifiers via 5'RACE. TCRdb fed the 5' RACE reads into MiXCR, producing one record per CDR3 protein. This table has approximately 570,000 distinct CDR3 sequences, more than 15% appearing once. Study observations and caveats: Confirmation was lacking for SARS-CoV-2 specificity of second-wave clones that peaked on day 37. Balance between CD4 and CD8 was seen in clones contracting day 15 to 85, and a CD4+ lean was seen in later expanders.

This TCR came from an adult woman who had mild COVID-19 (a few samples of this study predate the infection). Cell type and time point are not known. The rearrangement uses TRBV11-3 and TRBJ2-7, with D perhaps being TRBD1 or TRBD2 (5 bases each). What was sequenced was PBMCs or a T cell subset sorted from them (not recorded which). CDR3 in DNA: TGTGCCAGCAGCCCGAGGGCCAGGGATTACGAGCAGTACTTC. It is translated as CASSPRARDYEQYF.